This T cell receptor (beta chain) was observed in a study of cytomegalovirus exposure and HLA in healthy donors. Profiled with immunoSEQ multiplex PCR; TCRdb holds only in-frame clones, not every one. The sample includes about 150,000 clones, roughly 90% of them seen just once. This CDR3 has 15 amino acids. The V gene's germline CDR1 is MGHDK and CDR2 SYGVNS. Trimming removed 3 bases from V and 4 bases from J, with 15 bases in between. The chain employs TRBV25-1 and TRBJ2-5; the D gene is possibly TRBD1 (6 bases). This sequence originates from a man between 18 and 29 years old in good health and CMV-seropositive. Sequencing was done on a sample of PBMCs. CDR3 sequence reads: CASSDRHKGGETQYF. CDR3 DNA: TGTGCCAGCAGTGACCGACACAAAGGGGGAGAGACCCAGTACTTC.